A single T cell receptor beta chain is shown here with its context. Vbeta (60) and Jbeta (13) primers were used in the PCR. Clones were sequenced by immunoSEQ multiplex PCR, and TCRdb holds only the in-frame ones, with some missing. The profile covers some 130,000 clones, with roughly two thirds appearing a single time and roughly 1.5% taken by the ten largest. This sample stems from a study of cytomegalovirus exposure and HLA in healthy donors. The CDR3 spans 15 residues. The V gene lost 5 bases and the J gene lost 3 bases, with 16 bases spanning the gap. Germline CDR1 MNHNY, CDR2 SVGAGI (reference sequence).

This chain connects TRBV6-6 to TRBJ1-1, with D hard to call. Sequenced input: PBMCs. The TCR originated in a man aged 25-45 years in good health and CMV-seropositive. CDR3 loop: CASSLLREVHTEAFF. CDR3 DNA: TGTGCCAGCAGTCTGCTCCGTGAGGTTCACACTGAAGCTTTCTTT.